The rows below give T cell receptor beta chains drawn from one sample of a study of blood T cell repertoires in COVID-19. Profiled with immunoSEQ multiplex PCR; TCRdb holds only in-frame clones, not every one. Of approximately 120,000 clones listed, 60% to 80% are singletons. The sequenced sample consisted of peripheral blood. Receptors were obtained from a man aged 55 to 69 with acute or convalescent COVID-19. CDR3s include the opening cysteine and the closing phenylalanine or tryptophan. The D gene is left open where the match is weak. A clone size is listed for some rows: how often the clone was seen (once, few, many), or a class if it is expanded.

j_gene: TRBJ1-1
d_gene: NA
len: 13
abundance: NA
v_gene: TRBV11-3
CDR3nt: TGTGCCAGCAGCTTCATTATCAGGGCTGAAGCTTTCTTT
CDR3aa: CASSFIIRAEAFF

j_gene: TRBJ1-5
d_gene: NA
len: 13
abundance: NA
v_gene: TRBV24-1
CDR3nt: TGTGCCACCAGTGAGCGGGTAAATCAGCCCCAGCATTTT
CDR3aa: CATSERVNQPQHF

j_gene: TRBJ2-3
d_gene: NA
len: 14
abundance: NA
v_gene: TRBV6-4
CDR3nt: TGTGCCAGCAGTCCTTCCAGCGCAACAGATACGCAGTATTTT
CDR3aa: CASSPSSATDTQYF

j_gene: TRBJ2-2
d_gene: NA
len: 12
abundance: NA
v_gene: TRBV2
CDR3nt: TGTGCCAGCAACCAGGGGACCGGGGAGCTGTTTTTT
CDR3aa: CASNQGTGELFF

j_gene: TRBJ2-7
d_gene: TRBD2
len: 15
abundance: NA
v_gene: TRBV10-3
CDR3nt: TGTGCCATCAGTGCAACTAGCGGGGGGTCCTACGAGCAGTACTTC
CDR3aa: CAISATSGGSYEQYF

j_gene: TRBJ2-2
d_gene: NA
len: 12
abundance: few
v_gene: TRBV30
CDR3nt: TGTGCCTGGAGTTCTGGGGCGGGGGAGCTGTTTTTT
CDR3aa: CAWSSGAGELFF

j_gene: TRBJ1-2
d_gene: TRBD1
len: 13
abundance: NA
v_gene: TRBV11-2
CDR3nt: TGTGCCAGCAGCCCGACAGGGCTACGAGGCTACACCTTC
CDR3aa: CASSPTGLRGYTF

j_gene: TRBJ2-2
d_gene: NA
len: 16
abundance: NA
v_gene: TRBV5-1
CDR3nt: TGCGCCAGCAGCTCGATAGCCGGGACACTTACCGGGGAGCTGTTTTTT
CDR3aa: CASSSIAGTLTGELFF

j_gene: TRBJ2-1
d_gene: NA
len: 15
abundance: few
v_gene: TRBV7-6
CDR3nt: TGTGCCAGCAGCTTAGTCCATAGCTCCTACAATGAGCAGTTCTTC
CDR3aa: CASSLVHSSYNEQFF

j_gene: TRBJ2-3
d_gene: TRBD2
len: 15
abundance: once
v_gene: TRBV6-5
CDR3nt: TGTGCCAGCGGGGAGGGTAGCGGCGTCACAGATACGCAGTATTTT
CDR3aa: CASGEGSGVTDTQYF

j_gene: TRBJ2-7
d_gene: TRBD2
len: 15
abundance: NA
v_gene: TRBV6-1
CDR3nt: TGTGCCAGCAGTGATCCCGGACTAGCCTCCTACGAGCAGTACTTC
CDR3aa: CASSDPGLASYEQYF

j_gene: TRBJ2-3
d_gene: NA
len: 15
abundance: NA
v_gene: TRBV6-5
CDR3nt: TGTGCCAGCGGAGTAGACAGTTTCAGCACAGATACGCAGTATTTT
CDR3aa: CASGVDSFSTDTQYF

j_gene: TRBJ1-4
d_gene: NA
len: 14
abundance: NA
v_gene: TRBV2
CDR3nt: TGTGCCAGCAGCACAGGACGGTCTAATGAAAAACTGTTTTTT
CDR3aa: CASSTGRSNEKLFF

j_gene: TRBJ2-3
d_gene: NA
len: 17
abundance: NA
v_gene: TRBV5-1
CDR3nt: TGCGCCAGCAGCACAACCTCGACAGGAGCTAGCACAGATACGCAGTATTTT
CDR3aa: CASSTTSTGASTDTQYF

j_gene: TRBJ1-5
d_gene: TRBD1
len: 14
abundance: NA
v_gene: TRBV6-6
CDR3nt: TGTGCCAGCAGTACCGACAGGGGGCATCAGCCCCAGCATTTT
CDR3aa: CASSTDRGHQPQHF

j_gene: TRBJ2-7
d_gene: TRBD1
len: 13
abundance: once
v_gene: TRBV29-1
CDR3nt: TGCAGCGTTGAATTCAGGGGGCCCGGGGAGCAGTACTTC
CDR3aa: CSVEFRGPGEQYF

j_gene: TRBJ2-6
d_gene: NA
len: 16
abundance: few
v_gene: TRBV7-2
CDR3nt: TGTGCCAGCAGCCAAAATGTAGTTATCTGGGCCAACGTCCTGACTTTC
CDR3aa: CASSQNVVIWANVLTF

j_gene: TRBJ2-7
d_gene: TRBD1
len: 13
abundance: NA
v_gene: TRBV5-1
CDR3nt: TGCGCCAGCAGCCGGGACAGGCCGGGGGAGCAGTACTTC
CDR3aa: CASSRDRPGEQYF

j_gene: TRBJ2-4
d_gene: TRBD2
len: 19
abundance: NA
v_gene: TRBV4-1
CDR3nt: TGCGCCAGCAGCCAAGATAGACTAGCGGGACCACTAGCCAAAAACATTCAGTACTTC
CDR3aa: CASSQDRLAGPLAKNIQYF

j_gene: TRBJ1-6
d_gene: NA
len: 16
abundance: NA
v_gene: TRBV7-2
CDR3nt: TGTGCCAGCAGCTTATTCTCGGGAGGAAATAATTCACCCCTCCACTTT
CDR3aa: CASSLFSGGNNSPLHF

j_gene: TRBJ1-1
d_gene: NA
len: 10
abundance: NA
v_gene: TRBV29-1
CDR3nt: TGCAGCGTTGTAACGGGTGAAGCTTTCTTT
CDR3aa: CSVVTGEAFF

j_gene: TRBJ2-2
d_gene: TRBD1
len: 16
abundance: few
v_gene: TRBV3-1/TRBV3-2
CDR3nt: TGTGCCAGCAGCTCGGGGGACAGGGGGCGAACCGGGGAGCTGTTTTTT
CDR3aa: CASSSGDRGRTGELFF

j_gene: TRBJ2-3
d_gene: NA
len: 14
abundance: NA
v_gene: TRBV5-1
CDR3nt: TGCGCCAGCAGCTTGGGGTCCGGAGGAGATACGCAGTATTTT
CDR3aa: CASSLGSGGDTQYF

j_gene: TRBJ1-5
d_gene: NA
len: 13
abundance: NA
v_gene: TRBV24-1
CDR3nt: TGTGCCACCAGCGGGGGGGGTAATCAGCCCCAGCATTTT
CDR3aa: CATSGGGNQPQHF